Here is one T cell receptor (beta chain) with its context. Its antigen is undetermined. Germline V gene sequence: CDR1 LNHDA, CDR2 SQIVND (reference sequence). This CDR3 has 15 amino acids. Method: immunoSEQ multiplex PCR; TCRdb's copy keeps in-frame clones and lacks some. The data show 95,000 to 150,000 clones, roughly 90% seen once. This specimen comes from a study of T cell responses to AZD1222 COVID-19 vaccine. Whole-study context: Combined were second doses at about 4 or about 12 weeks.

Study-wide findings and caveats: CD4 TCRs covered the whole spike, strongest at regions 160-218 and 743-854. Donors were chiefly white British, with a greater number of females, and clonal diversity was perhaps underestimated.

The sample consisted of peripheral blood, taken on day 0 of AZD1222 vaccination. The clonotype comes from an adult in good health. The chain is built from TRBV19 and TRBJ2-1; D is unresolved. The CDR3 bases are TGTGGCTCCTCCCCACACCAAAGCTCCTACAATGAGCAGTTCTTC. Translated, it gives CGSSPHQSSYNEQFF.